This T cell receptor (beta chain) came from a study of cytomegalovirus exposure and HLA in healthy donors. The CDR3 extends over 12 amino acids. Germline V lookup: CDR1 PRHDT, CDR2 FYEKMQ (reference sequence). The V and J ends lost 7 bases and 8 bases respectively, with 14 bases between them. Primers for the PCR totalled 60 Vbeta and 13 Jbeta. As handled by the study authors: Later analysis identified around 85 million unique TCR beta chains, about 10 million shared. The table came from immunoSEQ multiplex PCR; TCRdb's copy has only in-frame clones and leaves some out. Clone size and the V and J calls come from that table; the DNA yielded D and trimming. The data hold 95,000 to 150,000 clones, with more than 60% observed a single time.

V gene TRBV13 combines with J gene TRBJ1-1; tentative D call: TRBD1 (6 bases). Sequenced: PBMCs. The sequence derives from a woman aged 40 to 55 in good health and CMV-seronegative. CDR3 DNA: TGTGCCAGCACTACAGGGCATAGGGAAGCTTTCTTT. It codes for CASTTGHREAFF.